One sample yielded the 32 T cell receptor beta chains listed below, sequenced in a study of identical twins. TCRdb used MiXCR to reprocess the 5' RACE reads, holding one entry per CDR3 protein. This table holds 400,000 to 600,000 distinct CDR3 sequences, around 20% found once. This sample also appeared in a second study, on yellow fever vaccine responses in identical twins.

Sequencing was done on a sample of CD4+ T cells sorted from blood. These receptors all stem from a woman younger than 30 in good health.

The chain recombines TRBV12-3 or TRBV12-4 with TRBJ2-5; 8 bases agree with TRBD1. This CDR3 region has 18 residues. V was pared by 6 bases and J by 2 bases, with 17 bases of the junction left unmatched. CDR3 region: CASRGDQDRAFIQETQYF. CDR3 coding DNA: TGTGCCAGCAGGGGGGACCAGGACAGGGCATTTATTCAAGAGACCCAGTACTTC.

This clonotype was seen ten or more times. The V gene is TRBV6-5, the J gene TRBJ1-5; D gene ambiguous. The CDR3 length is 13 residues. Trimming cost V 4 bases and J 6 bases, with 10 bases left between them. Germline V CDR1 and CDR2: MNHEY, SVGAGI. This CDR3 reads CASSSGSSQPQHF. The CDR3 DNA is TGTGCCAGCAGTTCGGGGTCCAGTCAGCCCCAGCATTTT.

V is TRBV10-3 and J is TRBJ1-5, with no clear D. The V gene's germline CDR1 is ENHRY and CDR2 SYGVKD. The V gene lost 8 bases and the J gene lost 4 bases, with 12 bases spanning the gap. This CDR3 is built from 13 residues. CDR3 coding DNA: TGTGCCATCGCGTGGAGGGAAAATCAGCCCCAGCATTTT. Translating gives CAIAWRENQPQHF.

The chain employs TRBV2 and TRBJ2-7; maybe TRBD1 (6 bases). V gave up 4 bases and J gave up 8 bases, with 21 bases separating them. Germline lookup yields CDR1 SNHLY and CDR2 FYNNEI. The CDR3 is 15 residues long. This CDR3 is CASSAIDRQSRKQYV. The CDR3 coding sequence is TGTGCCAGCAGTGCTATTGACAGGCAGTCGCGGAAGCAGTACGTC.

There are a few counts of this clonotype. This chain uses TRBV20-1 with TRBJ2-1; 11 bases line up with TRBD2. V was pared by 6 bases and J by 6 bases, with 7 bases of the junction left unmatched. Looked up from germline, CDR1 is DFQATT and CDR2 is SNEGSKA (reference sequence). The CDR3 totals 14 residues. CDR3 sequence: CSATTSGETNEQFF. DNA of the CDR3: TGCAGTGCCACGACTAGCGGGGAAACCAATGAGCAGTTCTTC.

This clonotype was detected a few times. The J gene is TRBJ1-6, the V gene TRBV9; D gene unclear. The CDR3 contains 14 residues. The V gene lost 0 bases and the J gene lost 2 bases, with 3 bases spanning the gap. In germline, CDR1 is SGDLS, CDR2 YYNGEE. The CDR3 spells CASSVVPYNSPLHF. DNA of the CDR3: TGTGCCAGCAGCGTAGTTCCCTATAATTCACCCCTCCACTTT.

This clonotype occurred a few times. This chain links TRBV7-9 with TRBJ2-2; 8 bases agree with TRBD1. V gave up 7 bases and J gave up 1 base; unmatched junction bases: 8. Germline V CDR1 and CDR2: SEHNR, FQNEAQ (reference sequence). CDR3 length: 16 amino acids. The CDR3 is CASTVSGQGNTGELFF. The CDR3 DNA sequence: TGTGCCAGCACCGTATCTGGACAGGGGAACACCGGGGAGCTGTTTTTT.

This clonotype was recorded many times. This chain uses TRBV4-1 with TRBJ1-1; D gene ambiguous. V dropped 0 bases and J dropped 0 bases, with 5 bases sitting between them. Germline CDR1 and CDR2: MGHRA and YSYEKL. There are 14 residues in the CDR3. CDR3 region: CASSQDGLNTEAFF. The CDR3 DNA reads TGCGCCAGCAGCCAAGACGGCTTGAACACTGAAGCTTTCTTT.

The chain recombines TRBV12-3 or TRBV12-4 with TRBJ1-1, with D unresolved. CDR3 size: 14 residues. Trimming took off 1 base at V and 8 bases at J, with 14 bases between the two ends. CDR3 bases: TGTGCCAGCAGTTTAGGGGTCGGGCAGGCAGAAGCTTTCTTT. Protein sequence: CASSLGVGQAEAFF.

The CDR3 loop is CASNPTRDRYTEAFF. The CDR3 bases are TGCGCCAGCAATCCGACCCGGGACAGATACACTGAAGCTTTCTTT. The V and J genes are TRBV5-1 and TRBJ1-1, with 7 bases matching TRBD1. Germline loops: CDR1 SGHRS, CDR2 YFSETQ. Trimming cost V 6 bases and J 3 bases; bases outside gene matches: 11. The CDR3 has 15 amino acids.

This clonotype was counted only a few times. V gene TRBV7-9 combines with J gene TRBJ2-5, with no clear D. The CDR3 contains 15 residues. Germline CDR1 SEHNR, CDR2 FQNEAQ (reference sequence). V lost 0 bases and J 4 bases, leaving 12 bases between the germline ends. CDR3 coding DNA: TGTGCCAGCAGCTTAGCGCTGTGGGTGGCAGAGACCCAGTACTTC. Residues: CASSLALWVAETQYF.

The rearrangement uses TRBV11-1 and TRBJ2-6; TRBD1 agrees at 8 bases. With 5 bases clipped from V and 0 bases from J, the junction kept 12 bases outside the gene matches. CDR1 SGHAT and CDR2 FQDESV come from the germline V gene (reference sequence). CDR3 length: 19 residues. The CDR3 loop is CASSRTGFDLYSGANVLTF. CDR3 nucleotide sequence: TGTGCCAGCAGCCGGACAGGGTTTGACTTGTACTCTGGGGCCAACGTCCTGACTTTC.

This clonotype has at least ten counts. An end of the junction does not agree with germline; a read error may underlie this. The chain carries TRBV5-1 and TRBJ2-1; D not resolved. This CDR3 spans 12 amino acids. Germline V gives CDR1 SGHRS, CDR2 YFSETQ. The CDR3 loop reads CASSLGHNEQFF. The DNA for the CDR3 is TGTGCCAGCAGCTTAGGCCACAATGAGCAGTTCTTC.

The chain couples TRBV7-2 to TRBJ1-5; 7 bases align to TRBD1. Germline loops: CDR1 SGHTA, CDR2 FQGNSA. The CDR3 consists of 14 residues. With V trimmed by 5 bases and J by 5 bases, 6 bases remained unmatched. For the CDR3, the DNA is TGTGCCAGCAGCCCTCGACAGGGTCATCAGCCCCAGCATTTT. It encodes CASSPRQGHQPQHF.

Here the CDR3 reads CASSQDMLAGGGTDTQYF. In nucleotides, the CDR3 is TGTGCCAGCAGCCAAGATATGCTAGCGGGAGGTGGCACAGATACGCAGTATTTT. The J gene is TRBJ2-3, the V gene TRBV4-2, with TRBD2 matching 11 bases. The CDR3 has 18 amino acids. Unmatched junction bases numbered 6, after V lost 0 bases and J lost 1 base. The germline V gene has CDR1 LGHNA and CDR2 YNFKEQ.

V and J are TRBV7-9 and TRBJ1-2; TRBD1 aligns across 8 bases. Germline CDR1 and CDR2: SEHNR and FQNEAQ (reference sequence). This CDR3 is built from 14 residues. Trimming at V came to 4 bases and at J to 4 bases, leaving 5 bases not matched to a gene. In DNA form, the CDR3 reads TGTGCCAGCAGCTCCGCAGGGGGCTCCTATGGCTACACCTTC. Translated: CASSSAGGSYGYTF. Full variable domain (rest looked up from reference TRBV7-9 and TRBJ1-2): DTGVSQNPRHKITKRGQNVTFRCDPISEHNRLYWYRQTLGQGPEFLTYFQNEAQLEKSRLLSDRFSAERPKGSFSTLEIQRTEQGDSAMYLCASSSAGGSYGYTFGSGTRLTVV.

This clonotype turned up a few times. The chain recombines TRBV12-3 or TRBV12-4 with TRBJ2-2; weak D call: TRBD2 (7 bases). V was clipped by 11 bases and J by 4 bases, with 20 bases between them. The CDR3 is 15 residues long. This chain's CDR3 is CASRGGVLSTGELFF. Here the CDR3 DNA reads TGTGCCTCGAGGGGGGGGGTTCTTAGCACCGGGGAGCTGTTTTTT.

This chain connects TRBV7-8 to TRBJ1-5, with D perhaps matching TRBD1 (6 bases). The CDR3 runs to 15 residues. Germline V CDR1 and CDR2: SGHVS, FQNEAQ. The germline V and J ends were trimmed by 4 bases and 5 bases, with 15 bases remaining between them. The CDR3 spells CASSYFVGAHQPQHF. Here the CDR3 DNA reads TGTGCCAGCAGCTACTTCGTGGGGGCGCATCAGCCCCAGCATTTT. The full variable domain, completed using reference TRBV7-8 and TRBJ1-5, is GAGVSQSPRYKVAKRGQDVALRCDPISGHVSLFWYQQALGQGPEFLTYFQNEAQLDKSGLPSDRFFAERPEGSVSTLKIQRTQQEDSAVYLCASSYFVGAHQPQHFGDGTRLSIL.

The CDR3: CSAPRLQGVYGYTF. CDR3 in DNA: TGCAGTGCTCCGCGCTTACAGGGGGTCTATGGCTACACCTTC. This chain joins TRBV20-1 and TRBJ1-2; 8 nucleotides align to TRBD1. The CDR3 is made up of 14 amino acids. Per germline, CDR1 DFQATT and CDR2 SNEGSKA (reference sequence). After removal of 5 bases from V and 4 bases from J, the junction contained 9 bases not matched to a gene.

V usage is TRBV20-1 and J usage is TRBJ1-2; 8 nucleotides line up with TRBD1. The CDR3 loop spans 15 amino acids. Germline loops: CDR1 DFQATT, CDR2 SNEGSKA (reference sequence). V lost 6 bases, J lost 4 bases, and 13 bases stayed unmatched. The CDR3 region is CSATLARQGTYGYTF. DNA for the CDR3: TGCAGTGCCACCCTGGCGAGACAGGGGACCTATGGCTACACCTTC.

This chain connects TRBV7-2 to TRBJ2-5; 8 nucleotides align to TRBD2. CDR1 is SGHTA, CDR2 FQGNSA, per germline. This CDR3 contains 17 residues. Germline trimming cut 8 bases from V and 0 bases from J; bases unmatched to any gene: 14. CDR3 sequence: CASSGASGLRYQETQYF. The CDR3 DNA follows: TGTGCCAGCTCTGGGGCTAGCGGGTTACGATACCAAGAGACCCAGTACTTC.

This chain links TRBV2 with TRBJ2-5, with a tentative D call TRBD1 (5 bases). Per germline, CDR1 SNHLY and CDR2 FYNNEI. Trimming removed 2 bases at V and 5 bases at J, with 9 bases between. The CDR3 runs to 13 residues. The CDR3 DNA sequence: TGTGCCAGCAGTGAAATAAGACAGGAGACCCAGTACTTC. This encodes CASSEIRQETQYF. The whole variable domain, filled in from reference TRBV2 and TRBJ2-5, reads EPEVTQTPSHQVTQMGQEVILRCVPISNHLYFYWYRQILGQKVEFLVSFYNNEISEKSEIFDDQFSVERPDGSNFTLKIRSTKLEDSAMYFCASSEIRQETQYFGPGTRLLVL.

This clonotype was seen a handful of times. This sequence joins TRBV4-1 and TRBJ2-4, with no clear D. Germline CDR1 reads MGHRA; CDR2 reads YSYEKL. The length of the CDR3 is 15 residues. The V end was cut by 0 bases, the J end by 0 bases, with 6 bases between. Written as DNA, the CDR3 is TGCGCCAGCAGCCAAGAGGGGTTAGCCAAAAACATTCAGTACTTC. It encodes CASSQEGLAKNIQYF.

This chain joins TRBV6-6 and TRBJ1-1; D might be TRBD1 (5 bases). Germline-derived CDR1 and CDR2 are MNHNY and SVGAGI (reference sequence). This CDR3 is built from 13 residues. V was cut by 7 bases and J by 5 bases, with 14 bases left in between. CDR3: CASNPVGETEAFF. The CDR3, as DNA: TGTGCCAGCAACCCCGTGGGGGAAACTGAAGCTTTCTTT.

This clonotype has more than one count but fewer than ten. The chain is built from TRBV6-5 and TRBJ1-1; TRBD1 aligns across 9 bases. Germline CDR1 reads MNHEY; CDR2 reads SVGAGI. V shed 5 bases and J 7 bases; nucleotides not matched to a gene: 2. This CDR3 is built from 12 residues. DNA of the CDR3: TGTGCCAGCAGTAAGGGACAGGGTGAAGCTTTCTTT. This translates into CASSKGQGEAFF.

The chain uses TRBV16 and TRBJ2-3, with 9 positions matching TRBD1. Trimming took 5 bases from V and 4 from J; bases not matched to a gene: 4. Germline V lookup: CDR1 KGHSY, CDR2 FQNENV. The CDR3 totals 14 residues. The CDR3 loop is CASSTGGFADTQYF. The CDR3 nucleotides are TGTGCCAGCAGCACAGGGGGCTTTGCAGATACGCAGTATTTT.

This clonotype has just a few counts. V is TRBV5-1 and J is TRBJ2-2; no clear D gene. The V gene lost 0 bases and the J gene lost 6 bases, with 9 bases spanning the gap. The CDR3 extends over 14 amino acids. Germline CDR1 SGHRS, CDR2 YFSETQ. CDR3 loop: CASSLALSSGELFF. The DNA of the CDR3 is TGCGCCAGCAGCTTGGCCTTGAGTTCCGGGGAGCTGTTTTTT.

This clonotype has only a few counts. The chain has TRBV29-1 and TRBJ2-3; the D gene is possibly TRBD2 (7 bases). The length of the CDR3 is 14 residues. Trimming stripped 3 bases from V and 6 bases from J, with 16 bases between. Germline V gene sequence: CDR1 SQVTM, CDR2 ANQGSEA. Here the CDR3 DNA reads TGCAGCGTTGACAAAGGGGGGGTGTCGGATACGCAGTATTTT. As protein: CSVDKGGVSDTQYF.

This chain joins TRBV5-1 and TRBJ2-1, with D maybe TRBD2 (6 bases). Germline-derived CDR1 and CDR2 are SGHRS and YFSETQ. Deletions cut 0 bases from V and 4 bases from J, with 14 bases between. The CDR3 totals 16 residues. This CDR3 is CASSLGHMGGYNEQFF. In DNA, the CDR3 is TGCGCCAGCAGCTTGGGACACATGGGGGGTTACAATGAGCAGTTCTTC.

CDR3 DNA: TGTGCCAGCAGCTTGATCTCAGGGTACCAAGAGACCCAGTACTTC. This gives the protein CASSLISGYQETQYF. The genes are TRBV11-2 and TRBJ2-5; TRBD1 might be the D (5 bases). This CDR3 region has 15 residues. From germline, CDR1 is SGHAT and CDR2 FQNNGV. Between the trimmed V and J ends, which lost 3 bases and 0 bases, there was a span of 11 bases.

This clonotype turned up a few times. This rearrangement joins TRBV29-1 to TRBJ2-4; 11 bases map to TRBD2. CDR1 SQVTM and CDR2 ANQGSEA come from the germline V gene. The CDR3 extends over 16 amino acids. The V gene end was trimmed by 7 bases and the J gene end by 3 bases; junction bases not matched to a gene: 11. CDR3 region: CSAAPTSGGSKNIQYF. The CDR3 nucleotides are TGCAGCGCCGCCCCCACTAGCGGGGGAAGCAAAAACATTCAGTACTTC.

This clonotype was picked up a small number of times. The rearrangement joins TRBV5-1 to TRBJ1-1, with 7 bases matching TRBD1. Germline V gene sequence: CDR1 SGHRS, CDR2 YFSETQ. This CDR3 is 14 amino acids long. The V and J ends lost 4 bases and 7 bases, in that order; junction bases with no gene match: 10. CDR3 DNA: TGCGCCAGCAGCCCCGGGGGACAGTTGGGTGAAGCTTTCTTT. This codes for CASSPGGQLGEAFF.